This T cell receptor (beta chain) was recovered during a study of blood T cell repertoires in COVID-19. In the study overall: COVID-19 samples, acute and convalescent, were from the United States, Italy and Spain. T cells, B-cell-depleted T cells, or PBMCs supplied cDNA or gDNA.

In the authors' methods: Amplification from reference gene primers served as the basis for estimated nucleated cell counts. Profiled with immunoSEQ multiplex PCR; TCRdb holds only in-frame clones, not every one. The V and J calls and the clone size are those of that table, but D and trimming were determined from the DNA. The profile shows about 240,000 clones, around 90% of them singletons. The sequence derives from a man aged 55-75 years who had recovered from COVID-19. The sequenced sample consisted of peripheral blood.

CDR3 amino acids: CASSFAHLGGRDIQYF. CDR3 in DNA: TGTGCCAGCAGCTTCGCCCATCTGGGGGGTCGCGACATTCAGTACTTC. The chain carries TRBV7-2 and TRBJ2-4, with a possible D match to TRBD2 (6 bases). This CDR3 spans 16 amino acids. Trimming removed 3 bases from V and 8 bases from J, with 20 bases in between. Germline V gives CDR1 SGHTA, CDR2 FQGNSA.